The rows below give T cell receptor beta chains drawn from one sample of a study of blood T cells in healthy people across ages. One entry per CDR3 protein results from TCRdb running MiXCR on the 5' RACE reads. The sample includes around 650,000 distinct CDR3 sequences, approximately 40% of them seen just once. The source material was blood. These receptors all come from an elderly man in good health. The CDR3 runs from the conserved cysteine through the conserved F or W. The order of the fields is clone size, J gene, V gene, CDR3 length, D gene, CDR3 DNA, CDR3 protein. D genes are given only for firm matches. The listing skips clone size in some rows; elsewhere it reads once, few, many or a size class.

few TRBJ2-1 TRBV9 12 NA TGTGCCAGCAGCGTATTATGGGGGGAGCTGTTCTTC CASSVLWGELFF
NA TRBJ2-3 TRBV3-1 15 NA TGTGCCAGCAGCCCTAGCAGGGGTCGCTTGGAGACGCAGTATTTT CASSPSRGRLETQYF
few TRBJ1-1 TRBV5-1 14 NA TGCGCCAGCAGCCCGATCCCTATGAACACTGAAGCTTTCTTT CASSPIPMNTEAFF
few TRBJ2-5 TRBV7-2 18 TRBD2 TGTGCCAGCAGCTACGGTGTAACTTCAGCGGGGGGGCAAGAGACCCAGTACTTC CASSYGVTSAGGQETQYF
NA TRBJ2-7 TRBV15 13 NA TGTGCCACCATCCTGGGGGGTTCCTCCGAGCAGTACTTC CATILGGSSEQYF
NA TRBJ1-6 TRBV2 12 NA TGTGCCAGCAGTGAACAAGGTTCACCCCTCCACTTT CASSEQGSPLHF
NA TRBJ2-7 TRBV6-5 16 NA TGTGCCAGCAGCCCCGGGGGTTTAGGGCGGCGGAACGAGCAGTACTTC CASSPGGLGRRNEQYF
NA TRBJ2-1 TRBV5-5 16 NA TGTGCCAGCAGCTTGGCCTGGGGCCCGGGGGACAATGAGCAGTTCTTC CASSLAWGPGDNEQFF
NA TRBJ1-6 TRBV6-5 15 TRBD1 TGTGCCAGCAGTCGCCGGGACAGGGGAAATTCACCCCTCCACTTT CASSRRDRGNSPLHF
few TRBJ2-1 TRBV11-2 16 TRBD2 TGTGCCAGCAGCCCCCGGACTAGCGGGATAGGCAATGAGCAGTTCTTC CASSPRTSGIGNEQFF
NA TRBJ2-5 TRBV29-1 12 NA TGCAGCGGCCGGCAAGTCCAAGAGACCCAGTACTTC CSGRQVQETQYF
NA TRBJ2-4 TRBV7-9 15 NA TGTGCCAGCAGCAAGGACGGATTAGCCAAAAACATTCAGTACTTC CASSKDGLAKNIQYF
few TRBJ2-5 TRBV12-3/TRBV12-4 17 TRBD1 TGTGCCAGCAGTTTACGAAGGGGACAGGGAGCCGGGGTTGAGCAGTACTTC CASSLRRGQGAGVEQYF
NA TRBJ2-3 TRBV7-2 17 TRBD2 TGTGCCAGCAGCTTAGAGGTAGCGGGGGGGTTCGGAGATACGCAGTATTTT CASSLEVAGGFGDTQYF
NA TRBJ1-1 TRBV7-2 13 NA TGTGCCAGCGCCGGATTCGTGAACACTGAAGCTTTCTTT CASAGFVNTEAFF
few TRBJ2-1 TRBV9 18 TRBD1 TGTGCCAGCAGGGCGTTTGGGGCGTCCGGGACAGGGAACAATGAGCAGTTCTTC CASRAFGASGTGNNEQFF
NA TRBJ1-6 TRBV20-1 13 NA TGCAGTGCCACCTGGGGGAATAATTCACCCCTCCACTTT CSATWGNNSPLHF
few TRBJ2-6 TRBV24-1 17 NA TGTGCCACCAGTGATCCGGGAGCCAACTCTGGGGCCAACGTCCTGACTTTC CATSDPGANSGANVLTF
NA TRBJ2-7 TRBV28 21 TRBD2 TGTGCCAGCAGTTTATATACCCGCAGGGCCAGCGGGATGCCCTGGGGGAATGAGCAGTACTTC CASSLYTRRASGMPWGNEQYF
NA TRBJ1-5 TRBV6-2/TRBV6-3 13 NA TGTGCCAGCAGTTACCGGGACTATCAGCCCCAGCATTTT CASSYRDYQPQHF
many TRBJ1-4 TRBV7-2 15 NA TGTGCCAGCAGCTTAACACCTCTCGGGGGGGAAAAACTGTTTTTT CASSLTPLGGEKLFF
NA TRBJ2-5 TRBV7-2 19 TRBD2 TGTGCCAGCAGCGGAGAAGAAGGACTAGCGGGGGTCGGGGGAGAGACCCAGTACTTC CASSGEEGLAGVGGETQYF
NA TRBJ2-7 TRBV25-1 13 NA TGTGCCAGCAGTGTCCATGGGTTCCACGAGCAGTACTTC CASSVHGFHEQYF
NA TRBJ2-3 TRBV14 18 NA TGTGCCAGCAGCCCGGGGCTCCGGGGGGCTAGTGGCACAGATACGCAGTATTTT CASSPGLRGASGTDTQYF
NA TRBJ1-3 TRBV4-2 17 TRBD1 TGTGCCAGCAGCCAAGACGGGACAGGGTTCTCTGGAAACACCATATATTTT CASSQDGTGFSGNTIYF
NA TRBJ2-3 TRBV27 13 NA TGTGCCAGCAGGGAAACAGGGCCAGATACGCAGTATTTT CASRETGPDTQYF
NA TRBJ2-7 TRBV20-1 15 NA TGCAGTGCTAGAGATAGCCATAAACGGATGGGCGAGCAGTACTTC CSARDSHKRMGEQYF
NA TRBJ1-5 TRBV20-1 18 NA TGCAGTGCTAGAGCTGGCGGCAGGGGAGGAATTAGCAATCAGCCCCAGCATTTT CSARAGGRGGISNQPQHF
NA TRBJ1-2 TRBV7-2 18 TRBD1 TGTGCCAGCAGCTTACCCAGTAGACAGGGGAAGTACAACTATGGCTACACCTTC CASSLPSRQGKYNYGYTF
NA TRBJ2-7 TRBV18 13 NA TGTGCCAGCTCACCAGGTTTGCCCTCCGAGCAGTACTTC CASSPGLPSEQYF
NA TRBJ2-1 TRBV4-1 17 NA TGCGCCAGCAGCCCTGAAGCAGGGCCCTTGAGCTCCTACGAGCAGTTCTTC CASSPEAGPLSSYEQFF
NA TRBJ2-5 TRBV5-1 17 NA TGCGCCAGCAGCTTGGGCCGGAACGGGAGAGCGGAAAATGAGCAGTACTTC CASSLGRNGRAENEQYF
few TRBJ2-3 TRBV6-5 14 TRBD2 TGTGCCAGCAAAGCGGGACCTCGCACAGATACGCAGTATTTT CASKAGPRTDTQYF
few TRBJ1-2 TRBV4-1 16 TRBD1 TGCGCCAGCAGCCAGGCGGGACAGGGACTTTATGAAGGCTACACCTTC CASSQAGQGLYEGYTF
NA TRBJ2-5 TRBV15 14 NA TGTGCCACCAGCAGAGACCTTCCCCTGGAGACCCAGTACTTC CATSRDLPLETQYF
NA TRBJ2-3 TRBV12-3/TRBV12-4 13 NA TGTGCCAGCAGTTGGATGAGCGGAGATACGCAGTATTTT CASSWMSGDTQYF
NA TRBJ2-1 TRBV7-2 16 TRBD1 TGTGCCAGCAGTCTCCATTACAGGGACAGTTACAATGAGCAGTTCTTC CASSLHYRDSYNEQFF
once TRBJ1-5 TRBV6-5 16 TRBD1 TGTGCCAGCAGTTACTCCGGACAGGGAAGCAATCAGCCCCAGCATTTT CASSYSGQGSNQPQHF
NA TRBJ1-5 TRBV25-1 14 NA TGTGCCAGCAGTGGCACCCAGGGCGGTCAGCCCCAGCATTTT CASSGTQGGQPQHF
few TRBJ2-1 TRBV7-2 13 TRBD1 TGTGCCAGCCGGGACAGACAGTACAATGAGCAGTTCTTC CASRDRQYNEQFF
few TRBJ1-6 TRBV20-1 15 NA TGCAGTGCTCTTGACACGAGCTCCTATAATTCACCCCTCCACTTT CSALDTSSYNSPLHF
few TRBJ1-5 TRBV6-6 16 NA TGTGCCAGCAGTACGTCCCGGGGGTCGGTCAATCAGCCCCAGCATTTT CASSTSRGSVNQPQHF
NA TRBJ2-5 TRBV14 17 NA TGTGCCAGCAGCCGGACCGACAGGCAGGCATTCCAAGAGACCCAGTACTTC CASSRTDRQAFQETQYF
NA TRBJ2-1 TRBV7-3 16 TRBD2 TGTGCCAGCAGCCCTCTGGCTAGCGGGAGTTACAATGAGCAGTTCTTC CASSPLASGSYNEQFF
few TRBJ2-4 TRBV20-1 13 TRBD1 TGCAGTGCCTCGACAGGGTTTGGAAACATTCAGTACTTC CSASTGFGNIQYF
few TRBJ1-6 TRBV28 17 TRBD1 TGTGCCACGAGGCGATGGACAGGGGGCGAGGATAATTCACCCCTCCACTTT CATRRWTGGEDNSPLHF
NA TRBJ1-5 TRBV20-1 14 NA TGCAGTGCCAAAGTTGCCGTCGGCAATCAGCCCCAGCATTTT CSAKVAVGNQPQHF
NA TRBJ2-1 TRBV12-3/TRBV12-4 16 NA TGTGCCAGCAGTGAGGGACGGATGAGCTCCTACAATGAGCAGTTCTTC CASSEGRMSSYNEQFF
NA TRBJ2-3 TRBV10-3 17 TRBD1 TGTGCCATCAGTCGTGGGCAGGGGGCCGAGAACACAGATACGCAGTATTTT CAISRGQGAENTDTQYF
NA TRBJ2-7 TRBV3-1 18 TRBD1 TGTGCCAGCAGCCCCACCACCGGGACAGGGGCCTCCCCCTACGAGCAGTACTTC CASSPTTGTGASPYEQYF
few TRBJ2-5 TRBV18 15 NA TGTGCCAGCTCACCGGGGCAGGGAGAGATGGAGACCCAGTACTTC CASSPGQGEMETQYF
NA TRBJ2-7 TRBV30 14 TRBD1 TGTGCCTGGGGAGGGACAGGGACCTCCTACGAGCAGTACTTC CAWGGTGTSYEQYF
many TRBJ2-2 TRBV7-2 14 TRBD2 TGTGCCAGCAGCTTAGAGCGGGGCACCGGGGAGCTGTTTTTT CASSLERGTGELFF
NA TRBJ2-7 TRBV5-5 15 NA TGTGCCAGCAGCTTCGAAAGGCATCCGCCCTACGAGCAGTACTTC CASSFERHPPYEQYF
once TRBJ1-1 TRBV11-2 17 NA TGTGTCAGCAGCTCACCCCGAACAGGGTTGGTAGGCACTGAAGCTTTCTTT CVSSSPRTGLVGTEAFF
NA TRBJ2-7 TRBV6-5 13 TRBD1 TGTGCCAGCAGGGAGACAGGGTCCCACGAGCAGTACTTC CASRETGSHEQYF
NA TRBJ1-2 TRBV2 13 NA TGTGCCAGCACGCCTACCACCGCTAGTGGCTACACCTTC CASTPTTASGYTF
NA TRBJ2-1 TRBV5-1 16 NA TGCGCCAGCAGCTTGGCCCAGCGAACAAGGGTCAATGAGCAGTTCTTC CASSLAQRTRVNEQFF
few TRBJ2-4 TRBV9 18 NA TGTGCCAGCAGCGGAGGGGGGACGATGGGGACCGTTAAAAACATTCAGTACTTC CASSGGGTMGTVKNIQYF
NA TRBJ2-1 TRBV29-1 13 TRBD1 TGCAGCGCCAGGACAGGCCGGAACAATGAGCAGTTCTTC CSARTGRNNEQFF